This TCR beta chain derives from a study of shared clonotypes between healthy human individuals. About the research overall: Each donor contributed plates that comprised three CD4 naive, three CD4 memory, two CD8 naive and one CD8 memory. Study results and caveats: Clonotype sharing among donors was expected to depend on sequencing depth. Larger estimated richness was generally recorded for naive subsets relative to memory subsets. For sorted subsets, rarefaction showed incomplete sequencing despite large depth.

Profiling relied on immunoSEQ multiplex PCR, and the TCRdb table lists in-frame clones only, not all of them. The repertoire holds some 1 million clones, with about 75% as singletons. Details on this clone: The antigen is undetermined.

Sequences were obtained from memory CD4+ T cells sorted from blood. This sample's subset: CD45RA-negative fraction. The receptor comes from a man between 18 and 29 years old in good health.

For the CDR3, the DNA is TGTGCCAGCAGCGGCAACCCCACAGATACGCAGTATTTT. Its translation is CASSGNPTDTQYF. The chain carries TRBV9 and TRBJ2-3; D not resolved. V lost 3 bases to trimming and J lost 2 bases, with 7 bases between them. This CDR3 has 13 residues. CDR1 SGDLS and CDR2 YYNGEE come from the germline V gene.